This TCR beta chain was found in a study of control samples from healthy donors and cancer patients. Repertoires were generated with immunoSEQ multiplex PCR, while TCRdb's copy carries only in-frame clones and drops some. The repertoire includes 120,000 or so clones, 85% to 95% of them detected once, and approximately 0.57% sits in the top ten. CDR3 size: 12 residues. V shed 3 bases and J shed 6 bases, with 6 bases lying between them. CDR1 and CDR2 from the germline V gene are SEHNR and FQNEAQ (reference sequence). The origin of this receptor is a man aged 80 or over with head and neck cancer. The V call is TRBV7-9, the J call TRBJ2-1; D gene ambiguous. What was sequenced was PBMCs. CDR3: CASSLIGNEQFF. The CDR3 DNA reads TGTGCCAGCAGCTTGATCGGCAATGAGCAGTTCTTC.